The 16 T cell receptor beta chains reported below all come from one sample, sequenced in a study of molecular identifiers for immune sequencing clone quantification. TCRdb reprocessed the PCR reads via MiXCR and lists one record per CDR3 protein. The sample shows over 550,000 distinct CDR3 sequences, about 25% of them seen only once. Material: naive CD8+ T cells from blood, with Jurkat cell RNA spiked in. Subset defined: FACS-sorted CD8+CD4-CCR7+CD45RA+ naive T cells. The source of these receptors is a human donor in good health. Some libraries in this study had Jurkat cell RNA spiked in.

About this clonotype itself: This probably arose from a read error, given a far larger clone one base away. The chain is built from TRBV7-9 and TRBJ1-1; no definite D call. Germline-derived CDR1 and CDR2 are SEHNR and FQNEAQ (reference sequence). This CDR3 is built from 11 residues. The CDR3 loop reads CASSLGREALF. The CDR3 DNA reads TGTGCCAGCAGCTTAGGACGTGAAGCTCTCTTT. The full variable domain, its missing parts supplied by reference TRBV7-9 and TRBJ1-1, is DTGVSQNPRHKITKRGQNVTFRCDPISEHNRLYWYRQTLGQGPEFLTYFQNEAQLEKSRLLSDRFSAERPKGSFSTLEIQRTEQGDSAMYLCASSLGREALFGQGTRLTVV.

The V and J genes are TRBV20-1 and TRBJ2-5; 13 bases align to TRBD2. The V segment lost 3 bases and the J segment 8 bases; nucleotides outside the gene matches: 9. The CDR3 is made up of 15 amino acids. CDR1 is DFQATT and CDR2 is SNEGSKA in the germline V gene (reference sequence). CDR3 coding DNA: TGCAGTGCTAGTCCGGGACTAGCGGGATCTAGAACCCAGTACTTC. Its protein is CSASPGLAGSRTQYF.

This clonotype was seen more than once but under ten times. The rearrangement joins TRBV10-3 to TRBJ1-6, with a possible D match to TRBD1 (5 bases). V was trimmed by 6 bases and J by 5 bases, leaving 14 bases between them. The germline CDR1 and CDR2 sequences are ENHRY and SYGVKD. The CDR3 loop spans 15 amino acids. The CDR3 DNA reads TGTGCCATCAGCGACACAAGGGGAGATAATTCACCCCTCCACTTT. Translated, it gives CAISDTRGDNSPLHF.

In its sample, this clonotype was seen many times. The chain carries TRBV20-1 and TRBJ2-5; D remains unclear. In germline, CDR1 is DFQATT, CDR2 SNEGSKA (reference sequence). Trimming stripped 6 bases from V and 0 bases from J, with 14 bases between. The CDR3 runs to 14 residues. In DNA form, the CDR3 reads TGCAGTGCCCAGGACCGCCCGTACCAAGAGACCCAGTACTTC. As protein: CSAQDRPYQETQYF.

In this sample, this clonotype turned up a few times. The chain recombines TRBV5-4 with TRBJ1-2; unclear D gene. Trimming left V 4 bases short and J 4 bases short, with 17 bases between. The CDR3 runs to 15 residues. The V gene's germline CDR1 is SGHNT and CDR2 YYREEE (reference sequence). This CDR3 is CASSGSLQGIYGYTF. The CDR3 DNA is TGTGCCAGCAGCGGAAGCTTACAAGGTATCTATGGCTACACCTTC.

The chain carries TRBV6-5 and TRBJ1-2; tentative D call: TRBD1 (6 bases). In germline, CDR1 is MNHEY, CDR2 SVGAGI. Trimming cost V 5 bases and J 3 bases, with 13 bases left between them. The CDR3 is 14 residues long. The CDR3 DNA is TGTGCCAGCAGTCCTAGGGGGACCTACTATGGCTACACCTTC. Protein sequence: CASSPRGTYYGYTF.

This clonotype was counted ten times or more. The rearrangement uses TRBV4-1 and TRBJ1-1; TRBD1 might be the D (5 bases). V lost 1 base and J lost 0, with 9 bases in between. Germline assignment: CDR1 MGHRA and CDR2 YSYEKL. The CDR3 is 15 amino acids. CDR3 amino acids: CASSQAQVMNTEAFF. In DNA, the CDR3 is TGCGCCAGCAGCCAAGCACAGGTCATGAACACTGAAGCTTTCTTT.

The chain carries TRBV7-2 and TRBJ2-5, with 8 bases matching TRBD2. Germline CDR1 SGHTA, CDR2 FQGNSA. This CDR3 comprises 14 residues. J was trimmed by 3 bases and V by 5 bases; bases with no gene match: 5. The CDR3 sequence is CASSPPGGEETQYF. The CDR3 DNA reads TGTGCCAGCAGCCCCCCGGGGGGGGAAGAGACCCAGTACTTC.

V usage is TRBV3-1 and J usage is TRBJ2-5; 9 bases fit TRBD2. Germline values: CDR1 LGHDT, CDR2 YNNKEL (reference sequence). The trim removed 3 bases at V and 1 base at J, leaving 6 bases unmatched. The length of the CDR3 is 16 residues. CDR3 sequence: CASSQGSGGLQETQYF. As DNA, the CDR3 is TGTGCCAGCAGCCAGGGTAGCGGGGGCCTCCAAGAGACCCAGTACTTC.

This clonotype has ten or more counts. V gene TRBV7-9 combines with J gene TRBJ1-1, with D perhaps matching TRBD1 (6 bases). The V and J ends lost 5 bases and 1 base respectively, with 11 bases between them. The germline gives CDR1 SEHNR, CDR2 FQNEAQ (reference sequence). This CDR3 comprises 14 residues. The CDR3 here is CASSPTTGNTEAFF. The DNA for the CDR3 is TGTGCCAGCAGCCCGACGACAGGGAACACTGAAGCTTTCTTT. Together with reference TRBV7-9 and TRBJ1-1, the CDR3 gives the full variable domain: DTGVSQNPRHKITKRGQNVTFRCDPISEHNRLYWYRQTLGQGPEFLTYFQNEAQLEKSRLLSDRFSAERPKGSFSTLEIQRTEQGDSAMYLCASSPTTGNTEAFFGQGTRLTVV.

The chain uses TRBV2 and TRBJ1-1; the match to TRBD1 covers 8 bases. The CDR3 is made up of 12 amino acids. The V and J ends lost 9 bases and 1 base, in that order; junction bases with no gene match: 1. Per germline, CDR1 SNHLY and CDR2 FYNNEI. CDR3 nucleotides: TGTGCCAGAGACAGGGGGAACACTGAAGCTTTCTTT. It encodes CARDRGNTEAFF.

This clonotype was detected only a few times. The chain carries TRBV28 and TRBJ2-7, with a possible D match to TRBD1 (6 bases). Trimming cost V 6 bases and J 5 bases, with 14 bases left between them. CDR1 and CDR2 (germline): MDHEN, SYDVKM. There are 13 residues in the CDR3. CDR3 residues: CASSSRGIDEQYF. For the CDR3, the DNA is TGTGCCAGCAGCAGCAGGGGAATCGACGAGCAGTACTTC.

The genes are TRBV6-5 and TRBJ1-1, with 9 bases lining up with TRBD1. CDR3 length: 14 amino acids. V shed 4 bases, J shed 5 bases, and the junction held 5 bases outside the gene matches. The germline V gene encodes CDR1 MNHEY and CDR2 SVGAGI. The CDR3 loop is CASSSYRGRTEAFF. Written as DNA, the CDR3 is TGTGCCAGCAGTTCATACAGGGGGCGAACTGAAGCTTTCTTT.

Only a few counts were recorded for this clonotype. The chain has TRBV5-1 and TRBJ2-1; 8 bases map to TRBD1. Trimming at V came to 3 bases and at J to 8 bases, leaving 7 bases not matched to a gene. The length of the CDR3 is 14 residues. Germline V gene sequence: CDR1 SGHRS, CDR2 YFSETQ. CDR3 sequence reads: CASSSMDRVHEQFF. The DNA of the CDR3 is TGCGCCAGCAGCTCCATGGACAGGGTCCATGAGCAGTTCTTC.

About this clonotype itself: Given a much more abundant clone one base away, this may be a read error. The rearrangement links TRBV3-1 to TRBJ2-5, with no clear D. V gave up 6 bases and J gave up 5 bases, with 10 bases separating them. Germline loops: CDR1 LGHDT, CDR2 YNNKEL (reference sequence). The CDR3 sequence is 12 residues long. The CDR3 loop reads CASRQKVETQYF. In DNA form, the CDR3 reads TGTGCCAGCAGACAAAAGGTGGAGACCCAGTACTTC.

This clonotype was counted between two and nine times. V usage is TRBV9 and J usage is TRBJ1-1; D might be TRBD1 (6 bases). The length of the CDR3 is 14 residues. V dropped 4 bases and J dropped 4 bases, with 14 bases sitting between them. Per the germline V gene, CDR1 is SGDLS and CDR2 is YYNGEE. The CDR3 reads CASSPQGDSTEAFF. The CDR3 DNA is TGTGCCAGCAGCCCACAGGGAGATAGCACTGAAGCTTTCTTT.